The 19 T cell receptor beta chains reported below all come from one sample, sequenced in a study of T cell responses to AZD1222 COVID-19 vaccine. Sequenced by immunoSEQ multiplex PCR; TCRdb stores in-frame clones only, minus some. The sample carries over 130,000 clones, 94% recorded once. The source was peripheral blood, collected on day 0 of AZD1222 vaccination. Receptors originate from an adult in good health.

The chain employs TRBV7-9 and TRBJ1-3; possibly TRBD1 for D (6 bases). The CDR3 totals 18 residues. Trimming took 4 bases from V and 7 from J, leaving 26 bases between them. Germline CDR1 SEHNR, CDR2 FQNEAQ (reference sequence). DNA of the CDR3: TGTGCCAGCAGCTCATATCCCCGGACAGCCGCAGGTTATAACACCATATATTTT. Protein: CASSSYPRTAAGYNTIYF.

The chain is built from TRBV27 and TRBJ2-7; 13 positions match TRBD2. From germline, CDR1 is MNHEY and CDR2 SMNVEV (reference sequence). This CDR3 has 19 residues. Trimming cost V 2 bases and J 5 bases; bases outside gene matches: 15. CDR3 DNA sequence: TGTGCCAGCAGTTTAAAAAGGACTAGCGGGAGTATGGGGGTCGACGAGCAGTACGTC. Amino acids: CASSLKRTSGSMGVDEQYV.

The chain recombines TRBV19 with TRBJ1-1; D possibly corresponds to TRBD1 (6 bases). This CDR3 spans 15 amino acids. Between the trimmed V and J ends, which lost 8 bases and 0 bases, there was a span of 16 bases. CDR1 LNHDA and CDR2 SQIVND come from the germline V gene (reference sequence). This CDR3 is CASRRTVLMNTEAFF. The DNA of the CDR3 is TGTGCCAGTCGACGGACAGTACTCATGAACACTGAAGCTTTCTTT.

This sequence joins TRBV24-1 and TRBJ1-2; D might be TRBD1 (6 bases). Germline V gene lookup returns CDR1 KGHDR and CDR2 SFDVKD. This CDR3 is 20 amino acids long. V was trimmed by 4 bases and J by 0 bases, leaving 26 bases between them. CDR3 sequence reads: CATSDRPPKRQVPANYGYTF. For the CDR3, the DNA is TGTGCCACCAGTGACCGTCCACCTAAAAGACAGGTTCCGGCTAACTATGGCTACACCTTC.

V is TRBV7-6 and J is TRBJ1-3; no clear D. Germline assignment: CDR1 SGHVS and CDR2 FNYEAQ. The CDR3 runs to 17 residues. Between the trimmed V and J ends, which lost 2 bases and 0 bases, there was a span of 14 bases. CDR3 DNA: TGTGCCAGCAGCTTACGGCCTGCCGGATACTCTGGAAACACCATATATTTT. It specifies CASSLRPAGYSGNTIYF. The whole variable domain, remainder taken from reference TRBV7-6 and TRBJ1-3, is GAGVSQSPRYKVTKRGQDVALRCDPISGHVSLYWYRQALGQGPEFLTYFNYEAQQDKSGLPNDRFSAERPEGSISTLTIQRTEQRDSAMYRCASSLRPAGYSGNTIYFGEGSWLTVV.

This rearrangement joins TRBV18 to TRBJ1-6; tentatively, D is TRBD1 (5 bases). The CDR3 loop spans 16 amino acids. Germline CDR1 KGHSH, CDR2 LQKENI. Trimming left V 4 bases short and J 7 bases short, with 17 bases between. The CDR3, as DNA: TGTGCCAGCTCACTATCGTCAGGGATTGAGAATTCACCCCTCCACTTT. Translating it yields CASSLSSGIENSPLHF.

This chain connects TRBV11-2 to TRBJ1-1; D is ambiguous. Trimming removed 6 bases at V and 1 base at J, with 9 bases between. The CDR3 extends over 13 amino acids. Germline lookup yields CDR1 SGHAT and CDR2 FQNNGV. Here the CDR3 DNA reads TGTGCCAGCAGTTACCAGCAGAACACTGAAGCTTTCTTT. Translation: CASSYQQNTEAFF.

V is TRBV7-6 and J is TRBJ2-1; D is unclear. The CDR3 totals 15 residues. Trimming took 0 bases from V and 8 from J, leaving 14 bases between them. The germline V gene has CDR1 SGHVS and CDR2 FNYEAQ. CDR3 nucleotides: TGTGCCAGCAGCTTAGCGCCTCAAGTCGGCGATGAGCAGTTCTTC. Its translation: CASSLAPQVGDEQFF.

V and J are TRBV7-2 and TRBJ1-1, with a weak D call TRBD1 (6 bases). Trimming removed 4 bases at V and 0 bases at J, with 9 bases between. The CDR3 is made up of 14 amino acids. CDR1 and CDR2 (germline): SGHTA, FQGNSA. The chain's CDR3 is CASSSWTVNTEAFF. The CDR3 DNA sequence: TGTGCCAGCAGCTCCTGGACAGTGAACACTGAAGCTTTCTTT.

The CDR3 DNA is TGTGCCAGCAGTGACCGGGGCTGGGGCGAGCAGTACGTC. This encodes CASSDRGWGEQYV. The chain carries TRBV6-1 and TRBJ2-7; TRBD1 or TRBD2 may be the D gene (5 bases each). This CDR3 is built from 13 residues. The V end lost 3 bases, the J end lost 6 bases, and 12 bases lay between the germline ends. CDR1 is MNHNS and CDR2 is SASEGT in the germline V gene.

The chain uses TRBV7-2 and TRBJ2-3; D gene ambiguous. The V gene lost 3 bases and the J gene lost 3 bases, with 10 bases spanning the gap. Germline loops: CDR1 SGHTA, CDR2 FQGNSA. The CDR3 is 14 amino acids. The CDR3 DNA reads TGTGCCAGCAGCTTCAGGTCTGCAACAGATACGCAGTATTTT. Protein product: CASSFRSATDTQYF.

The rearrangement uses TRBV3-1 (or the pseudogene TRBV3-2) and TRBJ1-5; TRBD1 matches 9 bases. This CDR3 is built from 15 residues. Unmatched junction bases numbered 3, after V lost 1 base and J lost 5 bases. Per the germline V gene, CDR1 is LGHDT and CDR2 is YNNKEL (reference sequence). CDR3 amino acids: CASSQGDRDDQPQHF. The CDR3, as DNA: TGTGCCAGCAGCCAAGGGGACAGGGACGATCAGCCCCAGCATTTT.

The J gene is TRBJ2-2, the V gene TRBV7-8; TRBD1 matches at 10 bases. CDR3 length: 15 amino acids. V was pared by 11 bases and J by 0 bases, with 6 bases of the junction left unmatched. Germline CDR1 and CDR2: SGHVS and FQNEAQ. The CDR3 spells CAGTGVHANTGELFF. In DNA, the CDR3 is TGTGCCGGGACAGGGGTCCACGCGAACACCGGGGAGCTGTTTTTT.

The chain has TRBV2 and TRBJ1-6; possibly TRBD1 for D (6 bases). Germline lookup yields CDR1 SNHLY and CDR2 FYNNEI. This CDR3 has 15 residues. The V and J ends lost 8 bases and 4 bases respectively, with 15 bases between them. CDR3 nucleotides: TGTGCCAGCGAGGAGGACAGCGCATATAATTCACCCCTCCACTTT. It yields the protein CASEEDSAYNSPLHF.

V and J are TRBV19 and TRBJ2-1, with TRBD2 matching 12 bases. The CDR3 has 18 amino acids. V lost 2 bases and J lost 4; bases outside the gene matches: 9. Germline V gene lookup returns CDR1 LNHDA and CDR2 SQIVND (reference sequence). CDR3 DNA: TGTGCCAGTAGTATATATCTCCCGGGACTAGCGGGTTACAATGAGCAGTTCTTC. Encoded protein: CASSIYLPGLAGYNEQFF.

CDR3 in DNA: TGCGCCAGCAGCCAAGATGTCGACATCGACTATGGCTACACCTTC. It yields the protein CASSQDVDIDYGYTF. The chain couples TRBV4-3 to TRBJ1-2; D is ambiguous. CDR3 length: 15 amino acids. V was cut by 0 bases and J by 3 bases, with 11 bases left in between. Germline CDR1 reads LGHNA; CDR2 reads YSLEER.

This chain connects TRBV19 to TRBJ1-2; 7 positions agree with TRBD1. The CDR3 contains 13 residues. Germline CDR1 and CDR2: LNHDA and SQIVND (reference sequence). V gave up 8 bases and J gave up 0 bases; unmatched junction bases: 3. This chain's CDR3 is CASRDSSNYGYTF. The CDR3 DNA is TGTGCCAGTCGGGACAGTTCTAACTATGGCTACACCTTC.

V is TRBV9 and J is TRBJ2-3; TRBD2 matches 9 bases. J gave up 7 bases and V 0 bases, and 9 bases lay outside the gene matches. This CDR3 contains 16 residues. The germline CDR1 and CDR2 sequences are SGDLS and YYNGEE. The CDR3 nucleotides are TGTGCCAGCAGCGTAGTATTGGGCGGGGGGGCTAATACGCAGTATTTT. Translating it yields CASSVVLGGGANTQYF. The full variable domain, its missing parts supplied by reference TRBV9 and TRBJ2-3, is DSGVTQTPKHLITATGQRVTLRCSPRSGDLSVYWYQQSLDQGLQFLIQYYNGEERAKGNILERFSAQQFPDLHSELNLSSLELGDSALYFCASSVVLGGGANTQYFGPGTRLTVL.

The chain carries TRBV2 and TRBJ2-3, with TRBD2 identical over 12 bases. The germline V gene has CDR1 SNHLY and CDR2 FYNNEI. The CDR3 loop spans 17 amino acids. With V trimmed by 5 bases and J by 4 bases, 10 bases remained unmatched. Here the CDR3 reads CASSPPPLAGGPDTQYF. DNA for the CDR3: TGTGCCAGCAGTCCTCCTCCCCTAGCGGGAGGGCCAGATACGCAGTATTTT.